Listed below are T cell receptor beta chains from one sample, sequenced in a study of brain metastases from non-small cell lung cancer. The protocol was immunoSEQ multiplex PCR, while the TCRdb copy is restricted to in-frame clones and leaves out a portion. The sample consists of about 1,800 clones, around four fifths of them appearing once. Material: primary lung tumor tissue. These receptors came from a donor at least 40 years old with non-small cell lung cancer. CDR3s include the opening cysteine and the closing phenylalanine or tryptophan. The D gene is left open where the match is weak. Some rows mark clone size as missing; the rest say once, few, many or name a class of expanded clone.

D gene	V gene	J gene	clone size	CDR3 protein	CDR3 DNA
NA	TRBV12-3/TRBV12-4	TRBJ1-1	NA	CASGTANTEAFF	TGTGCCAGTGGAACAGCGAACACTGAAGCTTTCTTT
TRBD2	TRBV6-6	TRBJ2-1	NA	CASIRALAGDLDEQFF	TGTGCCAGCATAAGGGCACTAGCGGGCGATTTGGATGAGCAGTTCTTC
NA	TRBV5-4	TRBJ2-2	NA	CASRNQGNTGELFF	TGTGCCAGCCGAAACCAGGGTAACACCGGGGAGCTGTTTTTT
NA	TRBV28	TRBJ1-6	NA	CASSFHDRIGSPLHF	TGTGCCAGCAGTTTCCACGATCGGATTGGTTCACCCCTCCACTTT
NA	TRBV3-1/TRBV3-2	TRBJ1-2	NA	CASSQGPIPNYGYTF	TGTGCCAGCAGCCAAGGTCCGATACCTAACTATGGCTACACCTTC
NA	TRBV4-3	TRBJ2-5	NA	CASSRDPGGLETQYF	TGCGCCAGCAGCCGAGACCCTGGAGGTCTGGAGACCCAGTACTTC
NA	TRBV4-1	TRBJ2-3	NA	CASSQEVAFGTDTQYF	TGCGCCAGCAGCCAAGAAGTGGCCTTTGGTACAGATACGCAGTATTTT
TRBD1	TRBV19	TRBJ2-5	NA	CASRGQGPGETQYF	TGTGCCAGTAGAGGACAGGGGCCGGGGGAGACCCAGTACTTC
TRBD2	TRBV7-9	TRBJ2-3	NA	CASSLRSGGSTDTQYF	TGTGCCAGCAGCTTAAGAAGCGGGGGATCCACAGATACGCAGTATTTT
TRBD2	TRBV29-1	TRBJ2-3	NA	CSVAGTSGGADTDTQYF	TGCAGCGTTGCTGGGACTAGCGGGGGGGCTGACACAGATACGCAGTATTTT
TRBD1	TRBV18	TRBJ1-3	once	CASSPGLGQGAGNTIYF	TGTGCCAGCTCACCGGGGCTCGGACAGGGGGCTGGAAACACCATATATTTT
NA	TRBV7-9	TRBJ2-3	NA	CASSLAPRTLQYF	TGTGCCAGCAGCTTGGCTCCACGGACTCTCCAGTATTTT
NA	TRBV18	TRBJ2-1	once	CASSPQGRLFNEQFF	TGTGCCAGCTCACCACAGGGGCGTCTATTCAATGAGCAGTTCTTC
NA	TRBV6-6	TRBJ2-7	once	CASSYGAEQYF	TGTGCCAGCAGTTACGGGGCCGAGCAGTACTTC
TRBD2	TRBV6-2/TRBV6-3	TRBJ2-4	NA	CASSYLASGSTLAKNIQYF	TGTGCTAGTAGTTACTTGGCTAGCGGGAGCACGTTGGCCAAAAACATTCAGTACTTC